Following are 12 T cell receptor beta chains from one sample sequenced in a study of cytomegalovirus exposure and HLA in healthy donors. With 60 Vbeta and 13 Jbeta primers, the PCR was carried out. Assay used: immunoSEQ multiplex PCR; TCRdb lists only in-frame clones, some missing. The sample has 130,000 or so clones. The sequenced sample was PBMCs. These receptors all come from a woman aged 40 to 55 in good health and CMV-seronegative.

This chain joins TRBV28 and TRBJ1-1; D unresolved. Germline V gene sequence: CDR1 MDHEN, CDR2 SYDVKM. CDR3 length: 14 amino acids. Trimming shortened V by 3 bases and J by 7 bases, and 15 bases separated the two germline ends. CDR3: CASSLDGGYGEAFF. In DNA, the CDR3 is TGTGCCAGCAGTTTGGACGGAGGGTATGGTGAAGCTTTCTTT.

V is TRBV28 and J is TRBJ1-2, with 11 nucleotides matching TRBD1. Per the germline V gene, CDR1 is MDHEN and CDR2 is SYDVKM. The CDR3 is 13 amino acids. The trim removed 8 bases at V and 4 bases at J, leaving 3 bases unmatched. CDR3 region: CASGTGGTYGYTF. The CDR3 nucleotides are TGTGCCAGCGGGACAGGGGGTACCTATGGCTACACCTTC.

This chain uses TRBV27 with TRBJ1-1; no firm D call. CDR3 length: 15 residues. V was clipped by 4 bases and J by 1 base, with 13 bases between them. From germline, CDR1 is MNHEY and CDR2 SMNVEV (reference sequence). CDR3 bases: TGTGCCAGCAGTTCCCGGGTTCGGGGGAACACTGAAGCTTTCTTT. It specifies CASSSRVRGNTEAFF.

The V call is TRBV27, the J call TRBJ1-5; tentatively, D is TRBD1 (6 bases). Trimming pared 0 bases from V and 4 bases from J, leaving 10 bases between. Germline V CDR1 and CDR2: MNHEY, SMNVEV (reference sequence). The CDR3 loop spans 15 amino acids. CDR3 in DNA: TGTGCCAGCAGTTTATCGAGGGGGGGAAATCAGCCCCAGCATTTT. Protein sequence: CASSLSRGGNQPQHF.

The CDR3, as DNA: TGCAGCGCCGGAGCCGGGGGACAGGGGGCAAAGGAGCAGTACTTC. Translated: CSAGAGGQGAKEQYF. J is TRBJ2-7 and V is TRBV29-1; 12 bases agree with TRBD1. The CDR3 runs to 15 residues. V shed 7 bases, J shed 7 bases, and the junction held 14 bases outside the gene matches. Germline CDR1 and CDR2: SQVTM and ANQGSEA.

V and J are TRBV28 and TRBJ1-5; no clear D. V shed 6 bases and J shed 0 bases, with 6 bases lying between them. Germline V lookup: CDR1 MDHEN, CDR2 SYDVKM. The CDR3 has 13 amino acids. The CDR3 nucleotides are TGTGCCAGCAGGGCTTATAGCAATCAGCCCCAGCATTTT. It specifies CASRAYSNQPQHF.

The chain uses TRBV6-1 and TRBJ2-5; 7 nucleotides agree with TRBD2. The germline V gene has CDR1 MNHNS and CDR2 SASEGT. The CDR3 covers 12 residues. V shed 9 bases and J 0 bases; nucleotides not matched to a gene: 1. Here the CDR3 reads CARGGYQETQYF. Here the CDR3 DNA reads TGTGCCAGGGGGGGGTACCAAGAGACCCAGTACTTC.

The J gene is TRBJ2-6, the V gene TRBV5-3; D possibly corresponds to TRBD1 (7 bases). TRBV5-3 is flagged as an ORF with uncertain function. The CDR3 spans 18 residues. V was trimmed by 7 bases and J by 4 bases, leaving 24 bases between them. CDR3 amino acids: CARRLTGEAQRGANVLTF. Written as DNA, the CDR3 is TGTGCCAGACGTCTCACAGGGGAGGCGCAGCGGGGGGCCAACGTCCTGACTTTC.

The chain recombines TRBV5-3 with TRBJ1-6, with D perhaps TRBD1 (6 bases). TRBV5-3 is identified as an open reading frame with a role that is uncertain. Trimming removed 2 bases from V and 14 bases from J, with 14 bases in between. The CDR3 is 13 residues long. CDR3 nucleotide sequence: TGTGCCAGAAGCTTACCCCATAGGGGGACCCTCCACTTT. Translation gives CARSLPHRGTLHF.

The chain couples TRBV7-9 to TRBJ1-2, with D unresolved. In germline, CDR1 is SEHNR, CDR2 FQNEAQ (reference sequence). V gave up 10 bases and J gave up 1 base, with 19 bases separating them. The CDR3 runs 15 residues. Here the CDR3 DNA reads TGTGCCACCCGGGAGGAAGGGAAGGGTAACTATGGCTACACCTTC. Encoded protein: CATREEGKGNYGYTF.

V is TRBV7-9 and J is TRBJ2-3; maybe TRBD1 (6 bases). This CDR3 has 14 amino acids. Germline loops: CDR1 SEHNR, CDR2 FQNEAQ (reference sequence). Deletions cut 5 bases from V and 8 bases from J, with 17 bases between. The CDR3 DNA reads TGTGCCAGCAGCCAGGGGATAGGAAGGGGTACGCAGTATTTT. It is translated as CASSQGIGRGTQYF.

The rearrangement uses TRBV5-5 and TRBJ1-2; TRBD1 is a possible D gene (5 bases). This CDR3 has 13 amino acids. Per the germline V gene, CDR1 is SGHKS and CDR2 is YYEKEE (reference sequence). The ends were cut back, 4 bases at V and 4 bases at J, with 11 bases in the middle. CDR3 in amino acids: CASSPRDFYGYTF. The CDR3 nucleotides are TGTGCCAGCAGCCCCAGGGACTTCTATGGCTACACCTTC.